This TCR beta chain was documented in a study of blood T cell repertoires in COVID-19 (dated by TCRdb to 2020 to 2021). Regarding the research as a whole: Collaborator samples came from the United States, Italy and Spain and covered acute and convalescent phases of COVID-19. The prospective study material was composed of cDNA or gDNA derived from T cells, B-cell-depleted T cells, or PBMCs. The dataset comprised deeply sampled blood TCRbeta repertoires from subjects exposed to, actively infected with, or recovered from COVID-19. The repertoires were released in a freely available public database intended as a resource for research on the immune response to SARS-CoV-2. The samples were drawn from the first 160 participants of the ongoing ImmuneRACE study and from 1,254 subjects provided by 6 global collaborators. The sample metadata nearly always contained a de-identified subject ID, COVID-19 status, age in years and sex. Where HLA class I and class II types were available, the types were taken from metadata supplied by the sample provider, not from assay-based typing. Study-wide findings and limitations: How much clinical and demographic metadata was included differed by source and by participant, and the metadata was provided uncurated.

For this clone: Its specific antigen is unknown. No base quality information exists; no much larger clone differs at one position.

TCRbeta CDR3 regions were amplified from genomic DNA by means of the immunoSEQ Assay, a bias-controlled multiplex PCR. The authors processed their data as follows. Within the assay, amplification of reference gene primers was used to estimate how many nucleated cells each sample contained. Sequence reads were collapsed and filtered to measure the absolute abundance of every unique TCRbeta CDR3 rearrangement. Productive Simpson clonality was computed per sample as the square root of Simpson's diversity index over productive rearrangements. As stored in TCRdb, this immuneACCESS dataset retains in-frame rearrangements with V and J assigned. A fraction of the clones does not appear; measured against another copy, unresolved V genes explain less than half of the discrepancy, and the remainder lacks a known reason. V and J calls plus clone size are reproduced from that table; the DNA served to infer D and trimming. The sample table contains around 190,000 clones; only one count was recorded for nearly 90% of them. Clones ranked in the top ten supply about 1.9% of the sample.

A second Seattle source provided samples from volunteer blood donors who had recovered from COVID-19. The collaborating institutions used their own protocols to collect whole blood in K2EDTA tubes. For TCRbeta analysis, collaborators shipped samples as frozen whole blood, isolated PBMCs, or DNA extracted from either of those sample types. This TCR came from a man younger than 30 who had recovered from COVID-19. The sequenced material came from peripheral blood.

The DNA sequence is given as TGTGCCAGCAGCGGAACAGGCGGCGGCTACACCTTC. It codes for CASSGTGGGYTF. The rearrangement joined TRBV9 to TRBJ1-2; perhaps TRBD1 is the D gene, with 5 bases matching. The CDR3 starts with the cysteine, ends with the phenylalanine, and has 12 residues. Of the read, only the CDR3 DNA is kept; its 36 bases are in frame from base 1. V loses 3 bases, J loses 8 bases, and the germline ends lie 11 bases apart. From the germline V gene, CDR1 is SGDLS and CDR2 is YYNGEE.